One and the same sample provided the 18 T cell receptor beta chains below, sequenced in a study of blood T cells in healthy people across ages. A second PCR, run for roughly 7 to 12 cycles, used a sample-barcoded 5' primer plus a J-beta primer mix. TCRdb fed the 5' RACE reads into MiXCR, producing one record per CDR3 protein. The top ten hold 0.65% to 0.95% of the sample, which has about 1 million distinct CDR3 sequences, approximately 26% seen once. Another study also made use of these data, one on T cells of mothers and their children.

Sequencing was done on a sample of blood. The origin of the receptors is a girl under 10 years old in good health.

The chain links TRBV12-3 or TRBV12-4 to TRBJ2-5, with a weak D call TRBD2 (5 bases). The last part of the DNA fits TRBJ2-1 better; the J call may be wrong. The CDR3 is 13 residues long. The CDR3 reads CASSPLGFNEQFF. Written as DNA, the CDR3 is TGTGCCAGCAGTCCACTAGGATTCAATGAGCAGTTCTTC.

This clonotype has just a few counts. The chain has TRBV13 and TRBJ1-2, with 7 bases matching TRBD1. Germline V gives CDR1 PRHDT, CDR2 FYEKMQ (reference sequence). This CDR3 has 15 amino acids. Germline trimming cut 5 bases from V and 5 bases from J; bases unmatched to any gene: 11. DNA for the CDR3: TGTGCCAGCAGCATGAGAACCGGACAGGCGTATGGCTACACCTTC. Translated, it gives CASSMRTGQAYGYTF.

The gene calls are TRBV7-6 and TRBJ2-1, with D hard to call. V was clipped by 5 bases and J by 9 bases, with 20 bases between them. This CDR3 is built from 15 residues. Germline CDR1 is SGHVS and CDR2 is FNYEAQ. The CDR3 bases are TGTGCCAGCAGCAGAAGTAGACTTTCGAACAGTGAGCAGTTCTTC. It yields the protein CASSRSRLSNSEQFF.

The J gene is TRBJ2-1, the V gene TRBV12-3 or TRBV12-4; the D gene is possibly TRBD2 (7 bases). The length of the CDR3 is 18 residues. V was pared by 8 bases and J by 0 bases, with 23 bases between. The CDR3 DNA is TGTGCCAGCGCCCAACTAGTGGGGGGGCTTAGCTCCTACAATGAGCAGTTCTTC. Protein: CASAQLVGGLSSYNEQFF.

The DNA for the CDR3 is TGTGCCAGCAGTTTTGGCGGTGGGTCTGGAAACACCATATATTTT. Translated, it gives CASSFGGGSGNTIYF. The chain joins TRBV12-3 or TRBV12-4 to TRBJ1-3; D gene uncertain. Trimming removed 3 bases at V and 1 base at J, with 10 bases between. The CDR3 totals 15 residues.

This clonotype was seen a few times. The V gene is TRBV5-6, the J gene TRBJ1-1; TRBD1 is a possible D gene (5 bases). Deletions cut 4 bases from V and 11 bases from J, with 15 bases between. This CDR3 is built from 12 residues. Per the germline V gene, CDR1 is SGHDT and CDR2 is YYEEEE. CDR3 nucleotide sequence: TGTGCCAGCAGCCTAGGGGACCTTGAGGCTTTCTTT. Its translation is CASSLGDLEAFF.

The CDR3 DNA follows: TGTGCCAGCAGCGTAGAAGGGACAGACCTCTATGGCTACACCTTC. It codes for CASSVEGTDLYGYTF. The chain carries TRBV9 and TRBJ1-2, with 7 bases identical to TRBD1. This CDR3 region has 15 residues. Trimming removed 0 bases from V and 4 bases from J; junction bases left unmatched: 6. The germline V gene has CDR1 SGDLS and CDR2 YYNGEE.

This clonotype appeared a few times. The chain joins TRBV20-1 to TRBJ2-3; 7 bases agree with TRBD2. V lost 3 bases and J lost 8; bases outside the gene matches: 11. Per the germline V gene, CDR1 is DFQATT and CDR2 is SNEGSKA (reference sequence). This CDR3 region has 14 residues. CDR3 nucleotide sequence: TGCAGTGCTAGGCCTAGCGGTACCCCCGGTACGCAGTATTTT. Translating it yields CSARPSGTPGTQYF.

The rearrangement joins TRBV12-3 or TRBV12-4 to TRBJ1-1; possibly TRBD1 for D (6 bases). This CDR3 has 12 amino acids. Trimming left V 9 bases short and J 6 bases short, with 14 bases between. CDR3 sequence reads: CASKQGGAEAFF. CDR3 bases: TGTGCCAGTAAACAGGGAGGGGCTGAAGCTTTCTTT.

This clonotype was counted only a few times. The chain recombines TRBV4-3 with TRBJ2-1; no clear D gene. The CDR3 is made up of 15 amino acids. Looked up from germline, CDR1 is LGHNA and CDR2 is YSLEER. The V end was cut by 0 bases, the J end by 4 bases, with 10 bases between. CDR3 bases: TGCGCCAGCAGCCAAGAAGGCAGATCTTACAATGAGCAGTTCTTC. This encodes CASSQEGRSYNEQFF.

This sequence joins TRBV20-1 and TRBJ2-5; 8 bases are shared with TRBD2. The CDR3 is made up of 15 amino acids. CDR1 and CDR2 from the germline V gene are DFQATT and SNEGSKA (reference sequence). Trimming took 5 bases from V and 1 from J; bases not matched to a gene: 9. DNA of the CDR3: TGCAGTGCTCAGAATAGCGGGGATATCCAAGAGACCCAGTACTTC. Translation gives CSAQNSGDIQETQYF.

The chain has TRBV6-2 or TRBV6-3 and TRBJ2-7; D ambiguous. CDR1 is MNHEY, CDR2 SVGEGT, per germline. V shed 5 bases and J shed 2 bases, with 10 bases lying between them. The CDR3 loop spans 13 amino acids. The chain's CDR3 is CASSVNTPYEQYF. The CDR3 DNA reads as TGTGCCAGCAGTGTGAATACCCCCTACGAGCAGTACTTC.

This clonotype was observed a handful of times. The chain couples TRBV12-3 or TRBV12-4 to TRBJ2-5, with 7 bases that match TRBD1. Gene TRBJ2-1 matches the end of the DNA better, so the J call may be wrong. This CDR3 is 14 amino acids long. CDR3 region: CASSPDRETNEQFF. The CDR3, as DNA: TGTGCCAGCAGTCCAGACAGGGAAACCAATGAGCAGTTCTTC.

The sample holds a few counts of this clonotype. This rearrangement joins TRBV7-9 to TRBJ2-1; the D gene is possibly TRBD2 (5 bases). Matching the DNA end better, TRBJ2-7 makes the J call doubtful. This CDR3 is 14 amino acids long. CDR1 and CDR2 (germline): SEHNR, FQNEAQ (reference sequence). For the CDR3, the DNA is TGTGCCAGCAGCCCTGACCCCGGGATCTACGAGCAGTACTTC. Protein: CASSPDPGIYEQYF.

This clonotype occurred a few times. The rearrangement uses TRBV6-5 and TRBJ2-3, with TRBD2 matching 9 bases. J gave up 2 bases and V 4 bases, and 16 bases lay outside the gene matches. This CDR3 comprises 19 residues. Germline assignment: CDR1 MNHEY and CDR2 SVGAGI. CDR3 protein: CASSLTGISGRNPTDTQYF. CDR3 bases: TGTGCCAGCAGTTTGACAGGGATTAGCGGGAGAAATCCCACAGATACGCAGTATTTT.

This chain links TRBV29-1 with TRBJ2-3, with no clear D. This CDR3 is built from 14 residues. Trimming removed 4 bases at V and 6 bases at J, with 17 bases between. Germline V CDR1 and CDR2: SQVTM, ANQGSEA. The CDR3 DNA is TGCAGCGTTGTTGCTTTTGAGGCGGAGGATACGCAGTATTTT. Protein: CSVVAFEAEDTQYF.

This chain connects TRBV29-1 to TRBJ1-1; D is undetermined. The CDR3 loop spans 15 amino acids. The germline CDR1 and CDR2 sequences are SQVTM and ANQGSEA. The V and J ends lost 3 bases and 4 bases respectively, with 18 bases between them. The CDR3 nucleotides read TGCAGCGTTGACGGAGGCGGCACACCGACCACTGAAGCTTTCTTT. This codes for CSVDGGGTPTTEAFF.

This clonotype was seen more than once but under ten times. The chain combines TRBV7-9 with TRBJ2-7, with D unresolved. The V end lost 2 bases, the J end lost 5 bases, and 4 bases lay between the germline ends. Germline CDR1 reads SEHNR; CDR2 reads FQNEAQ (reference sequence). This CDR3 is built from 11 residues. The CDR3 here is CASSLFHEQYF. CDR3 nucleotide sequence: TGTGCCAGCAGCTTATTTCACGAGCAGTACTTC.